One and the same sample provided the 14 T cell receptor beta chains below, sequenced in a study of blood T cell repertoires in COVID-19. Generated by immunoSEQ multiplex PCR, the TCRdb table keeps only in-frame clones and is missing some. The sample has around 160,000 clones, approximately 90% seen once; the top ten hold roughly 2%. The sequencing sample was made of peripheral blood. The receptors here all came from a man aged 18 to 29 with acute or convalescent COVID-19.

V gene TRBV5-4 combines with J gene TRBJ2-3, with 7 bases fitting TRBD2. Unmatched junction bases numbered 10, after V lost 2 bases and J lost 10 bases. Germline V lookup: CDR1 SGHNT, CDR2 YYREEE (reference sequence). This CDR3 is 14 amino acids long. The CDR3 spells CASSFGGEAGAQYF. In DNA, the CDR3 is TGTGCCAGCAGCTTTGGGGGGGAGGCAGGCGCGCAGTATTTT.

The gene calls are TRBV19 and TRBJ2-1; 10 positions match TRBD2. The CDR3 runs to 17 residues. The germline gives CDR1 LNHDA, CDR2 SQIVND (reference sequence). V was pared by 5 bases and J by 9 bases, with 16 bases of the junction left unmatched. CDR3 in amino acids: CASSLNRASGSSGEQFF. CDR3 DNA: TGTGCCAGTAGTCTAAACCGGGCTAGCGGGAGTTCGGGTGAGCAGTTCTTC.

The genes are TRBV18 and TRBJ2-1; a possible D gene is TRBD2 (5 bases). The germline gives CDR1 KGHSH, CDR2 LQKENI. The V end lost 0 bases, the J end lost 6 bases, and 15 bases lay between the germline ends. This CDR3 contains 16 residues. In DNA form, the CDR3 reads TGTGCCAGCTCACCACCGGGAGCAATCCCCCTCAATGAGCAGTTCTTC. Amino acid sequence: CASSPPGAIPLNEQFF. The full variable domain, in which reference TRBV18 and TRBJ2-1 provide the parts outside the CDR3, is NAGVMQNPRHLVRRRGQEARLRCSPMKGHSHVYWYRQLPEEGLKFMVYLQKENIIDESGMPKERFSAEFPKEGPSILRIQQVVRGDSAAYFCASSPPGAIPLNEQFFGPGTRLTVL.

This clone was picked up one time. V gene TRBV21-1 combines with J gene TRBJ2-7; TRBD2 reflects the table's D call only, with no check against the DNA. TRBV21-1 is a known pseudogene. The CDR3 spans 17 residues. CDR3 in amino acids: CASSTILAGVIRDEQYF. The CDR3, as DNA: TGTGCCAGCAGCACGATTCTAGCGGGAGTCATCCGGGACGAGCAGTACTTC.

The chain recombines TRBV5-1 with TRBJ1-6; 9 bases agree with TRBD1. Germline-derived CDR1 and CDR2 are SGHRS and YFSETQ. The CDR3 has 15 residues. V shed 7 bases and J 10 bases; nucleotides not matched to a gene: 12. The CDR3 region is CASRLTGGLESPLHF. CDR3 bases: TGCGCCAGCCGTTTGACAGGGGGGCTCGAATCACCCCTCCACTTT.

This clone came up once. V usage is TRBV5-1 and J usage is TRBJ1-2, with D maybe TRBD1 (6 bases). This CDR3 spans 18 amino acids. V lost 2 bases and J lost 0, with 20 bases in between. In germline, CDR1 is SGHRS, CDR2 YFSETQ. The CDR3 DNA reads TGCGCCAGCAGCTTTGGGGTCCAAGCCGGGACAACTAACTATGGCTACACCTTC. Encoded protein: CASSFGVQAGTTNYGYTF.

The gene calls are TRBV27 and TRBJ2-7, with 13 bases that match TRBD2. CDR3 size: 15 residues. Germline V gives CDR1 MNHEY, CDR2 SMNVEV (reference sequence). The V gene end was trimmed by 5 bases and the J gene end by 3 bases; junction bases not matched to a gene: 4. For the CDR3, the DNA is TGTGCCAGCAGTCTGACTAGCGGGAGGTACTACGAGCAGTACTTC. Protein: CASSLTSGRYYEQYF.

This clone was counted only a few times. The CDR3 coding sequence is TGTGCCAGCAGCTTAGGGAGTACGGCCAATCAGCCCCAGCATTTT. This sequence encodes CASSLGSTANQPQHF. The chain links TRBV7-9 to TRBJ1-5; no firm D call. CDR3 size: 15 residues. Germline CDR1 is SEHNR and CDR2 is FQNEAQ (reference sequence). V shed 1 base and J shed 3 bases, with 10 bases lying between them.

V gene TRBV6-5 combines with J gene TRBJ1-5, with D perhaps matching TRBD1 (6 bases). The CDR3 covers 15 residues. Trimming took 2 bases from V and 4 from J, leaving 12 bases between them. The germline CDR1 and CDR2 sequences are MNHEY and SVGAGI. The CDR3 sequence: CASSYENTGNQPQHF. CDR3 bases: TGTGCCAGCAGTTACGAAAATACAGGGAATCAGCCCCAGCATTTT.

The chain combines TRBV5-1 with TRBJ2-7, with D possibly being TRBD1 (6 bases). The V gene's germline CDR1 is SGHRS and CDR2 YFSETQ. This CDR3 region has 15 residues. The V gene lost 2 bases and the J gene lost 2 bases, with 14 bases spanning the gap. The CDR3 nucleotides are TGCGCCAGCAGCTTCGACGGGCAGGGGACCTACGAGCAGTACTTC. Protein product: CASSFDGQGTYEQYF.

Here the CDR3 reads CASKMGLPTDTQYF. DNA for the CDR3: TGTGCCAGCAAGATGGGACTCCCCACAGATACGCAGTATTTT. The chain employs TRBV6-5 and TRBJ2-3; possible D gene TRBD2, 6 bases. CDR1 MNHEY and CDR2 SVGAGI come from the germline V gene. Trimming pared 7 bases from V and 2 bases from J, leaving 13 bases between. The length of the CDR3 is 14 residues.

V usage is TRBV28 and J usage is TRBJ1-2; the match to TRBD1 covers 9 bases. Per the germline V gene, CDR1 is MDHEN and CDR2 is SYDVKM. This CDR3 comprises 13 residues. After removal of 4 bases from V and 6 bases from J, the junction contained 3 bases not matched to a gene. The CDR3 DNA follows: TGTGCCAGCAGTTCATGGACAGGGGATGGCTACACCTTC. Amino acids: CASSSWTGDGYTF.

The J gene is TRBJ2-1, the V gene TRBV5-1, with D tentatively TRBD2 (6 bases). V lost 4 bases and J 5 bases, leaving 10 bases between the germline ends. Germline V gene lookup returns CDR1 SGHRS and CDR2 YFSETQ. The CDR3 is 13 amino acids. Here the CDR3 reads CASSTGLHNEQFF. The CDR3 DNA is TGCGCCAGCAGCACGGGACTTCACAATGAGCAGTTCTTC. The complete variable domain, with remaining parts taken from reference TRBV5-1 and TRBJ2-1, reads KAGVTQTPRYLIKTRGQQVTLSCSPISGHRSVSWYQQTPGQGLQFLFEYFSETQRNKGNFPGRFSGRQFSNSRSEMNVSTLELGDSALYLCASSTGLHNEQFFGPGTRLTVL.

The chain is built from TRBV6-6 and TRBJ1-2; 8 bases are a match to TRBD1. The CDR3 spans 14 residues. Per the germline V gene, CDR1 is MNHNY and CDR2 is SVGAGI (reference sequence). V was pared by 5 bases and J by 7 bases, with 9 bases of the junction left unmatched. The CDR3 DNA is TGTGCCAGCAGTCCTACAGGGGGAGTCGGTGGCTACACCTTC. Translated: CASSPTGGVGGYTF.